Listed here are 29 T cell receptor beta chains from one sample, sequenced in a study of radiotherapy plus CTLA-4 blockade in lung cancer. The data were produced by immunoSEQ multiplex PCR, yet TCRdb's version contains in-frame clones alone and is incomplete. The sample holds about 88,000 clones; about two thirds are singletons and the top ten take around an eighth. The sequences come from peripheral blood, collected from a patient treated with radiotherapy plus ipilimumab. The receptors come from a human donor with non-small cell lung cancer that progressed on radiotherapy plus ipilimumab.

The chain employs TRBV7-9 and TRBJ1-3; D gene ambiguous. V lost 1 base and J 7 bases, leaving 8 bases between the germline ends. CDR3 length: 13 residues. The germline V gene encodes CDR1 SEHNR and CDR2 FQNEAQ (reference sequence). CDR3 bases: TGTGCCAGCAGCTTAGAAAACGCTAACACCATATATTTT. This codes for CASSLENANTIYF.

J is TRBJ2-7 and V is TRBV27, with a tentative D call TRBD2 (7 bases). V was cut by 1 base and J by 6 bases, with 16 bases left in between. The CDR3 has 15 amino acids. CDR1 is MNHEY, CDR2 SMNVEV, per germline (reference sequence). CDR3 amino acids: CASSLLGGGFFEQYF. Here the CDR3 DNA reads TGTGCCAGCAGTTTATTGGGGGGGGGCTTTTTCGAGCAGTACTTC.

The rearrangement links TRBV4-1 to TRBJ2-1; the D is unclear. Germline CDR1 MGHRA, CDR2 YSYEKL. CDR3 length: 14 amino acids. V gave up 1 base and J gave up 0 bases, with 4 bases separating them. CDR3 sequence: CASSQGFSYNEQFF. For the CDR3, the DNA is TGCGCCAGCAGCCAAGGGTTCTCCTACAATGAGCAGTTCTTC.

This clone was recorded a few times. The rearrangement joins TRBV18 to TRBJ2-7; 11 nucleotides match TRBD1. The CDR3 sequence is 15 residues long. The trim removed 0 bases at V and 7 bases at J, leaving 5 bases unmatched. Looked up from germline, CDR1 is KGHSH and CDR2 is LQKENI. The CDR3 is CASSPPTGTGGEQYF. As DNA, the CDR3 is TGTGCCAGCTCACCACCCACCGGGACAGGGGGTGAGCAGTACTTC.

This sequence joins TRBV6-6 and TRBJ2-5; TRBD1 or TRBD2 may be the D gene (5 bases each). CDR1 and CDR2 (germline): MNHNY, SVGAGI (reference sequence). The CDR3 is made up of 12 amino acids. The ends were cut back, 6 bases at V and 5 bases at J, with 10 bases in the middle. CDR3 nucleotides: TGTGCCAGCAGCCACGGGGCGGAGACCCAGTACTTC. Encoded protein: CASSHGAETQYF.

V gene TRBV4-1 combines with J gene TRBJ1-1; D is ambiguous. With 0 bases removed from V and 11 bases from J, the gap between germline ends came to 19 bases. The CDR3 has 15 amino acids. CDR1 is MGHRA and CDR2 is YSYEKL in the germline V gene. The CDR3 sequence: CASSQEGWTPERAFF. CDR3 nucleotides: TGCGCCAGCAGCCAAGAGGGGTGGACGCCCGAGCGGGCTTTCTTT.

In nucleotides, the CDR3 is TGTGCCAGCAGCACCGACCGGGACAGCCCCTACGAGCAGTACTTC. Translated, it gives CASSTDRDSPYEQYF. This rearrangement joins TRBV7-9 to TRBJ2-7; 7 nucleotides line up with TRBD1. The CDR3 is 15 residues long. Per germline, CDR1 SEHNR and CDR2 FQNEAQ (reference sequence). V shed 5 bases, J shed 2 bases, and the junction held 9 bases outside the gene matches.

This chain connects TRBV9 to TRBJ1-1, with TRBD1 identical over 9 bases. The CDR3 is made up of 16 amino acids. Trimming took 4 bases from V and 3 from J; bases not matched to a gene: 10. Germline CDR1 SGDLS, CDR2 YYNGEE. CDR3 coding DNA: TGTGCCAGCAGCAACCGGGACAGGGAGTTGGACACTGAAGCTTTCTTT. Its protein is CASSNRDRELDTEAFF.

The chain joins TRBV10-3 to TRBJ2-1, with TRBD1 identical over 7 bases. From germline, CDR1 is ENHRY and CDR2 SYGVKD. This CDR3 region has 16 residues. The trim removed 4 bases at V and 3 bases at J, leaving 9 bases unmatched. The CDR3 DNA follows: TGTGCCATCAGTGGAACTACAGGGGTGGACTACAATGAGCAGTTCTTC. As protein: CAISGTTGVDYNEQFF.

The chain recombines TRBV2 with TRBJ2-7; D is possibly TRBD2 (6 bases). Trimming cost V 10 bases and J 2 bases, with 15 bases left between them. The CDR3 is made up of 13 amino acids. CDR1 SNHLY and CDR2 FYNNEI come from the germline V gene. The chain's CDR3 is CATSAGGTYEQYF. CDR3 coding DNA: TGTGCCACCTCGGCCGGAGGGACCTACGAGCAGTACTTC.

J is TRBJ1-5 and V is TRBV2; D gene uncertain. Trimming pared 6 bases from V and 7 bases from J, leaving 16 bases between. The CDR3 has 14 amino acids. Looked up from germline, CDR1 is SNHLY and CDR2 is FYNNEI. The CDR3 here is CASRALSSGQPQHF. In DNA, the CDR3 is TGTGCCAGCAGGGCTCTGAGCTCTGGGCAGCCCCAGCATTTT.

The rearrangement links TRBV7-8 to TRBJ2-1; the match to TRBD2 covers 10 bases. J gave up 5 bases and V 4 bases, and 8 bases lay outside the gene matches. Germline-derived CDR1 and CDR2 are SGHVS and FQNEAQ. The CDR3 has 16 amino acids. CDR3 protein: CASSSGLAAKNNEQFF. CDR3 coding DNA: TGTGCCAGCAGCTCCGGACTAGCGGCAAAAAACAATGAGCAGTTCTTC.

The chain combines TRBV25-1 with TRBJ2-7, with 9 bases identical to TRBD1. V trimming: 6 bases; J trimming: 1 base; junction bases outside the gene matches: 4. Germline CDR1 is MGHDK and CDR2 is SYGVNS. The length of the CDR3 is 14 residues. The CDR3 sequence is CASRGTGRSYEQYF. CDR3 sequence (DNA): TGTGCCAGCAGAGGGACAGGGAGATCCTACGAGCAGTACTTC.

The chain couples TRBV28 to TRBJ1-2, with D tentatively TRBD1 (5 bases). There are 16 residues in the CDR3. CDR1 and CDR2 (germline): MDHEN, SYDVKM. V was clipped by 2 bases and J by 0 bases, with 13 bases between them. The CDR3 DNA sequence: TGTGCCAGCAGTTTACAGGGAGGTGACCCTAACTATGGCTACACCTTC. Residues: CASSLQGGDPNYGYTF.

This chain links TRBV5-4 with TRBJ1-2; D perhaps matches TRBD1 (6 bases). V shed 0 bases and J shed 4 bases, with 10 bases lying between them. Germline CDR1 SGHNT, CDR2 YYREEE (reference sequence). The CDR3 loop spans 14 amino acids. The CDR3 nucleotides read TGTGCCAGCAGCTTGGATCGACAGGCCTATGGCTACACCTTC. Translating it yields CASSLDRQAYGYTF.

The chain's CDR3 is CASSQTDVAYNEQFF. CDR3 bases: TGCGCCAGCAGTCAAACGGACGTGGCCTACAATGAGCAGTTCTTC. This chain joins TRBV4-3 and TRBJ2-1, with D unresolved. CDR3 length equals 15 residues. Germline lookup yields CDR1 LGHNA and CDR2 YSLEER. Trimming took 6 bases from V and 2 from J, leaving 14 bases between them.

The chain is built from TRBV11-1 and TRBJ2-1; the D call may be TRBD1 or TRBD2 (7 bases each). V lost 4 bases, J lost 7 bases, and 11 bases lay in between. The CDR3 has 13 amino acids. The V gene's germline CDR1 is SGHAT and CDR2 FQDESV (reference sequence). CDR3 coding DNA: TGTGCCAGCAGCTACAGGGGAGGGAATGAGCAGTTCTTC. Its translation is CASSYRGGNEQFF.

V gene TRBV2 combines with J gene TRBJ2-2, with a possible D match to TRBD1 (7 bases). Germline values: CDR1 SNHLY, CDR2 FYNNEI. The CDR3 sequence is 16 residues long. V was clipped by 3 bases and J by 3 bases, with 14 bases between them. CDR3 amino acids: CASSDVQGDYTGELFF. CDR3 DNA sequence: TGTGCCAGCAGTGACGTGCAGGGGGACTACACCGGGGAGCTGTTTTTT.

This chain joins TRBV6-6 and TRBJ2-2; no clear D. CDR1 MNHNY and CDR2 SVGAGI come from the germline V gene (reference sequence). CDR3 length equals 12 residues. Trimming shortened V by 0 bases and J by 7 bases, and 3 bases separated the two germline ends. The CDR3 nucleotides read TGTGCCAGCAGTTACTCAGACGGGGAGCTGTTTTTT. This translates into CASSYSDGELFF.

Concerning this clone itself: The same CDR3 is also encoded by other DNA sequences in this sample. This chain uses TRBV4-3 with TRBJ2-7; D might be TRBD1 (5 bases). This CDR3 comprises 15 residues. V was shortened by 0 bases and J by 1 base, with 10 bases between the two germline ends. CDR1 and CDR2 (germline): LGHNA, YSLEER. CDR3 sequence reads: CASSQDWGRSYEQYF. CDR3 DNA: TGCGCCAGCAGCCAAGATTGGGGCCGTTCCTACGAGCAGTACTTC.

There are a few counts of this clone. The chain carries TRBV5-6 and TRBJ2-7; no definite D call. The ends were cut back, 0 bases at V and 2 bases at J, with 15 bases in the middle. This CDR3 comprises 16 residues. Germline loops: CDR1 SGHDT, CDR2 YYEEEE. The CDR3: CASSLEGGLIAYEQYF. The CDR3 region has the DNA TGTGCCAGCAGCTTGGAGGGCGGTTTAATCGCCTACGAGCAGTACTTC.

The chain uses TRBV6-5 and TRBJ2-3; 7 positions match TRBD2. J lost 4 bases, V lost 2 bases, and 9 bases had no gene match. Germline V gives CDR1 MNHEY, CDR2 SVGAGI. The CDR3 spans 16 residues. CDR3: CASSYGMAGVADTQYF. CDR3 DNA sequence: TGTGCCAGCAGTTACGGGATGGCGGGAGTGGCAGATACGCAGTATTTT.

This CDR3 is CASSYSQAGASYEQYF. CDR3 in DNA: TGTGCCAGCAGTTACTCACAAGCGGGGGCCTCCTACGAGCAGTACTTC. The V call is TRBV6-5, the J call TRBJ2-7; 8 bases agree with TRBD2. Germline V CDR1 and CDR2: MNHEY, SVGAGI. V lost 0 bases, J lost 0 bases, and 4 bases stayed unmatched. The length of the CDR3 is 16 residues.

The V and J genes are TRBV7-3 and TRBJ2-1, with TRBD2 matching over 11 bases. Unmatched junction bases numbered 7, after V lost 4 bases and J lost 2 bases. The CDR3 loop spans 17 amino acids. The V gene's germline CDR1 is SGHTA and CDR2 FQGTGA. CDR3 residues: CASSYLISGGAYNEQFF. In DNA, the CDR3 is TGTGCCAGCAGCTACCTGATTAGCGGGGGGGCCTACAATGAGCAGTTCTTC. Full variable domain (missing parts from reference TRBV7-3 and TRBJ2-1): GAGVSQTPSNKVTEKGKYVELRCDPISGHTALYWYRQSLGQGPEFLIYFQGTGAADDSGLPNDRFFAVRPEGSVSTLKIQRTERGDSAVYLCASSYLISGGAYNEQFFGPGTRLTVL.

The V and J genes are TRBV6-1 and TRBJ2-6; no clear D. CDR1 is MNHNS and CDR2 is SASEGT in the germline V gene. The CDR3 has 12 residues. The germline V and J ends were trimmed by 11 bases and 2 bases, with 7 bases remaining between them. The CDR3 bases are TGTGCCTCCTCGGCTGGGGCCAACGTCCTGACTTTC. Its translation is CASSAGANVLTF.

The chain uses TRBV27 and TRBJ2-5; 7 nucleotides match TRBD1. V was pared by 6 bases and J by 5 bases, with 9 bases of the junction left unmatched. Per the germline V gene, CDR1 is MNHEY and CDR2 is SMNVEV (reference sequence). The CDR3 is 14 residues long. This CDR3 is CASSLDRVRETQYF. The CDR3 DNA reads as TGTGCCAGCAGCCTCGACAGGGTACGGGAGACCCAGTACTTC.

The chain is built from TRBV9 and TRBJ2-5, with D possibly being TRBD1 or TRBD2 (5 bases each). Germline V gene data show CDR1 as SGDLS and CDR2 as YYNGEE. The CDR3 contains 14 residues. V was pared by 3 bases and J by 5 bases, with 14 bases between. The DNA of the CDR3 is TGTGCCAGCAGCGAGGGACCTTTTGAGGAGACCCAGTACTTC. As protein: CASSEGPFEETQYF.

The rearrangement links TRBV5-1 to TRBJ2-1; D is perhaps TRBD2 (5 bases). The CDR3 sequence is 15 residues long. The germline CDR1 and CDR2 sequences are SGHRS and YFSETQ. The V and J ends lost 4 bases and 4 bases respectively, with 15 bases between them. The CDR3 DNA reads TGCGCCAGCAGCGTTGACTCTGCGGGTTACAATGAGCAGTTCTTC. Residues: CASSVDSAGYNEQFF.

The chain recombines TRBV9 with TRBJ1-6, with D perhaps matching TRBD1 (5 bases). The ends were cut back, 4 bases at V and 7 bases at J, with 15 bases in the middle. Germline values: CDR1 SGDLS, CDR2 YYNGEE. The CDR3 consists of 15 residues. In nucleotides, the CDR3 is TGTGCCAGCAGCCCCCGGGACGGACGGAATTCACCCCTCCACTTT. Encoded protein: CASSPRDGRNSPLHF. Drawing the rest from reference TRBV9 and TRBJ1-6, the complete variable domain is DSGVTQTPKHLITATGQRVTLRCSPRSGDLSVYWYQQSLDQGLQFLIQYYNGEERAKGNILERFSAQQFPDLHSELNLSSLELGDSALYFCASSPRDGRNSPLHFGNGTRLTVT.